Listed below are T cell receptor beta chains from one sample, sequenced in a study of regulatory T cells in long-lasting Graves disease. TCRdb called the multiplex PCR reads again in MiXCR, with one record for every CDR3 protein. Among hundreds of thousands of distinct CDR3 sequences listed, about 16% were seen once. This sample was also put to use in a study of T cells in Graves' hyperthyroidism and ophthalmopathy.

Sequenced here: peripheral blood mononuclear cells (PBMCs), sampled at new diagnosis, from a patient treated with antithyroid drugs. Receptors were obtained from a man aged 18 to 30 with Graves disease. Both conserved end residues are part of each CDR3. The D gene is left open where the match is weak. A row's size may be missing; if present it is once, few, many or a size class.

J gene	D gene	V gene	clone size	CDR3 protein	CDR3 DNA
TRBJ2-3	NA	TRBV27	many	CASSLLDYGSTDTQYF	TGTGCCAGCAGTTTATTGGACTATGGGTCCACAGATACGCAGTATTTT
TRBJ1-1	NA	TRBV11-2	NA	CASSLDFGLGAFF	TGTGCCAGCAGCTTAGATTTCGGTTTGGGGGCTTTCTTT
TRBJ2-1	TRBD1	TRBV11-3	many	CASSPHSGQGDNEQFF	TGTGCCAGCAGCCCCCACTCCGGGCAGGGGGACAATGAGCAGTTCTTC
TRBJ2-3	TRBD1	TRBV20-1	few	CSASGQGDPDTQYF	TGCAGTGCTAGTGGGCAGGGGGATCCAGATACGCAGTATTTT
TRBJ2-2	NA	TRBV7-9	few	CASRTDILNTGELFF	TGTGCCAGCAGAACAGACATTCTGAACACCGGGGAGCTGTTTTTT
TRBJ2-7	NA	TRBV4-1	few	CASSQVTVSYEQYF	TGCGCCAGCAGCCAAGTGACAGTCTCCTACGAGCAGTACTTC
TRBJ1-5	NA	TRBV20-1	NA	CSARDRPNSNQPQHF	TGCAGTGCTAGGGACAGACCAAATAGCAATCAGCCCCAGCATTTT
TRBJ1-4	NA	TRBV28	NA	CAVMGSNEKLFF	TGTGCGGTCATGGGTTCTAATGAAAAACTGTTTTTT
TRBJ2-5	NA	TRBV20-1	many	CSPQAETQYF	TGCAGTCCTCAAGCGGAGACCCAGTACTTC
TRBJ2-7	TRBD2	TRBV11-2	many	CASSLGSGIAYEQYF	TGTGCCAGCAGCTTAGGTAGCGGGATTGCCTACGAGCAGTACTTC
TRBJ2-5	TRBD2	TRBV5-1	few	CASRTDGRGGEKTQYF	TGCGCCAGCAGAACCGACGGGAGGGGAGGTGAGAAGACCCAGTACTTC
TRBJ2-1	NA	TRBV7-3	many	CASSLLGSSGAQFF	TGTGCCAGCAGCTTATTGGGGAGTTCGGGAGCGCAGTTCTTC
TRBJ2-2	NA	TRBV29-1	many	CSVETLENTGELFF	TGCAGCGTTGAGACTCTTGAGAACACCGGGGAGCTGTTTTTT
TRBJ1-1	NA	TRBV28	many	CASSFDRSAFF	TGTGCCAGCAGTTTTGACAGGTCGGCTTTCTTT
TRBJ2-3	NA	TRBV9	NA	CASSVELNTDTQYF	TGTGCCAGCAGCGTGGAACTTAACACAGATACGCAGTATTTT
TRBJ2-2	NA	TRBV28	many	CASSSLFVTGELFF	TGTGCCAGCAGTTCTCTATTCGTTACCGGGGAGCTGTTTTTT
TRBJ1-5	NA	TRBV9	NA	CASSASPLIRDNQPQHF	TGTGCCAGCAGCGCTTCACCTCTCATCCGGGATAATCAGCCCCAGCATTTT
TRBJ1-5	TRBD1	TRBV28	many	CASSLGGRGSLNQPQHF	TGTGCCAGCAGTTTGGGTGGCAGGGGGTCCCTTAATCAGCCCCAGCATTTT
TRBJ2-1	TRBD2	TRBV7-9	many	CASSSSGSFYNEQFF	TGTGCCAGCAGCTCTAGCGGGAGTTTCTACAATGAGCAGTTCTTC
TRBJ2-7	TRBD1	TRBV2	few	CASSENRGMASYEQYF	TGTGCCAGCAGTGAAAACAGGGGGATGGCCTCCTACGAGCAGTACTTC